The TCR beta chain under discussion was sequenced for a study of cytomegalovirus exposure and HLA in healthy donors. Findings and limits, study-wide: In vitro confirmation showed three CMV-associated chains to be CMV antigen specific.

With regard to this clone: Its cognate antigen is unknown.

Trimming stripped 3 bases from V and 2 bases from J, with 11 bases between. The CDR3 has 14 residues. Germline loops: CDR1 SNHLY, CDR2 FYNNEI. Data came from immunoSEQ multiplex PCR; TCRdb stores just in-frame clones and leaves some out. Of some 150,000 clones listed, approximately 90% are singletons. Material: PBMCs. The chain links TRBV2 to TRBJ2-7; D is undetermined. This clonotype was obtained from a man aged 18 to 29 in good health and CMV-seronegative. The CDR3 loop is CASSEYGSPYEQYF. DNA for the CDR3: TGTGCCAGCAGTGAGTACGGGTCCCCCTACGAGCAGTACTTC.